This record looks at one T cell receptor (beta chain) sequence and its context. The CDR3 consists of 16 residues. Germline V CDR1 and CDR2: LNHDA, SQIVND (reference sequence). V was clipped by 3 bases and J by 8 bases, with 20 bases between them. The data stem from a study of T cell responses to AZD1222 COVID-19 vaccine. Produced via immunoSEQ multiplex PCR; TCRdb's table is partial and in-frame only. The table shows 95,000 to 110,000 clones, with approximately 90% occurring only once. The sequenced sample was peripheral blood, obtained 28 days after the second AZD1222 dose. The TCR comes from an adult who received the AZD1222 COVID-19 vaccine. J is TRBJ2-1 and V is TRBV19; TRBD2 is a possible D gene (5 bases). The CDR3 nucleotides are TGTGCCAGTAGTATGAGGGCCCGGACGGAGGCGGATGAGCAGTTCTTC. As protein: CASSMRARTEADEQFF.